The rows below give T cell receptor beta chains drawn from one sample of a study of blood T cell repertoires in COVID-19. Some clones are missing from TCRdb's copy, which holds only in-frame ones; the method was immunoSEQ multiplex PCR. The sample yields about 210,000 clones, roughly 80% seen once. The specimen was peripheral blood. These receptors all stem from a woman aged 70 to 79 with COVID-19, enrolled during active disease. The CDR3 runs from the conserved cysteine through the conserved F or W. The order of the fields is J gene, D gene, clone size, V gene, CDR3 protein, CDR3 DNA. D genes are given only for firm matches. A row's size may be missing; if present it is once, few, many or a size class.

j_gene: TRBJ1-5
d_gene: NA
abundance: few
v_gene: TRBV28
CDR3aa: CASSLSQGSNQPQHF
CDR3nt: TGTGCCAGCAGTCTATCACAGGGAAGCAATCAGCCCCAGCATTTT

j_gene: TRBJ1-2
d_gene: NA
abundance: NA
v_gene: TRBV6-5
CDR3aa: CAPPGRDSSLGYTF
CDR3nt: TGTGCCCCTCCCGGCAGGGATAGCAGTTTAGGCTACACCTTC

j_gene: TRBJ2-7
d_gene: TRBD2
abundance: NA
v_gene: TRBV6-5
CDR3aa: CASSYSGLAGWEQYF
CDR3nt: TGTGCCAGCAGTTACTCGGGCCTAGCGGGTTGGGAGCAGTACTTC

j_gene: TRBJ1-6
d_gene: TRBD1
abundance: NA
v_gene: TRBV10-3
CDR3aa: CAISQDRENSPLHF
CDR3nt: TGTGCCATCAGTCAGGACAGGGAAAATTCACCCCTCCACTTT

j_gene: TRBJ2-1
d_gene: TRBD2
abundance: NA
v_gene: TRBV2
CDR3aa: CASSPERLARPNEQFF
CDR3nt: TGTGCCAGCAGCCCGGAGAGACTAGCGCGCCCCAATGAGCAGTTCTTC

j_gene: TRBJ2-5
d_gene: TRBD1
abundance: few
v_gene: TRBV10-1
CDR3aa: CASSVGGQGLETQYF
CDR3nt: TGCGCCAGCAGTGTCGGGGGACAGGGTTTGGAGACCCAGTACTTC

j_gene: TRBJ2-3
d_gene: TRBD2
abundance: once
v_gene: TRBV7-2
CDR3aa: CASSQRGRTADTQYF
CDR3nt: TGTGCCAGCAGTCAGCGGGGGAGGACGGCAGATACGCAGTATTTT

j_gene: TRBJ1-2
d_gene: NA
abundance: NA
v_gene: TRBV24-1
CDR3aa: CATSEGARYGYTF
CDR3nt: TGTGCCACCAGTGAGGGGGCCCGCTATGGCTACACCTTC

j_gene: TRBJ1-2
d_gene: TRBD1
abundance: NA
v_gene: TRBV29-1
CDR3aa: CSVGGQGQGYGYTF
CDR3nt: TGCAGCGTTGGAGGACAGGGGCAGGGCTATGGCTACACCTTC

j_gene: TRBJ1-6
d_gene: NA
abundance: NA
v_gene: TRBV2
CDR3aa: CASLTESGSPLHF
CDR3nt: TGTGCCAGCCTCACAGAGAGTGGTTCACCCCTCCACTTT

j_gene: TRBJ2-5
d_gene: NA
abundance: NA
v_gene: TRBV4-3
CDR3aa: CASSQDPDYDVGTQYF
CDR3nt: TGCGCCAGCAGCCAAGATCCCGACTACGACGTAGGGACCCAGTACTTC

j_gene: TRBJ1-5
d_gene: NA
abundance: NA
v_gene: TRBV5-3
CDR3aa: CARSPLGGGQEHSNQPQHF
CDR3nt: TGTGCCAGAAGCCCCCTAGGGGGGGGGCAAGAACATAGCAATCAGCCCCAGCATTTT

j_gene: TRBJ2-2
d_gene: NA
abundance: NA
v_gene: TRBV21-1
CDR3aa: CASSKEQRTGGTGELFF
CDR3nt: TGTGCCAGCAGCAAAGAACAGAGGACAGGGGGAACCGGGGAGCTGTTTTTT

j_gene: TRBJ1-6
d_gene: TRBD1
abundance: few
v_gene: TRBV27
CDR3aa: CASSNTPTGYSPLHF
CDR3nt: TGTGCCAGCAGTAACACCCCGACAGGGTATTCACCCCTCCACTTT

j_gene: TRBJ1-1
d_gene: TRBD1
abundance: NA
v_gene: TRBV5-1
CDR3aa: CASSLVGQGATEAFF
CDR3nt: TGCGCCAGCAGCTTGGTTGGACAGGGGGCTACTGAAGCTTTCTTT

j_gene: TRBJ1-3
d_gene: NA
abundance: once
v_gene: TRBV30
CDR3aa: CASQGPGNTIYF
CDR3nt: TGTGCCTCCCAGGGGCCGGGAAACACCATATATTTT

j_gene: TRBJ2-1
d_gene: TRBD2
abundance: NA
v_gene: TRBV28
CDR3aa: CASSSKRGTSGTYNEQFF
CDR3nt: TGTGCCAGCAGTTCAAAAAGAGGGACTAGCGGAACCTACAATGAGCAGTTCTTC

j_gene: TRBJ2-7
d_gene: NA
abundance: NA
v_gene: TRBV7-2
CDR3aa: CASSLRGGSSYEQYF
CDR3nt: TGTGCCAGCAGCTTAAGGGGGGGGAGCTCCTACGAGCAGTACTTC

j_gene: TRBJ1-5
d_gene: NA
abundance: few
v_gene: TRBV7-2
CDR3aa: CASSPTGGEFQPQHF
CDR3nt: TGTGCCAGCAGCCCCACGGGGGGCGAGTTTCAGCCCCAGCATTTT

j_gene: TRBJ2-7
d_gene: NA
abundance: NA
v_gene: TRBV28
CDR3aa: CASSLSVSEQYF
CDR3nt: TGTGCCAGCAGTTTATCTGTGAGCGAGCAGTACTTC

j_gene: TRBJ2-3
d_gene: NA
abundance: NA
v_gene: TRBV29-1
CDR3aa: CSVHGFLGDTQYF
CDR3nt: TGCAGCGTCCACGGGTTCCTCGGCGATACGCAGTATTTT

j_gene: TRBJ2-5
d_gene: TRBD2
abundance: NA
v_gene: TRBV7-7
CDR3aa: CASSPSPPSRTSGRVETQYF
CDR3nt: TGTGCCAGCAGCCCCTCCCCGCCGTCACGGACTAGCGGGAGGGTGGAGACCCAGTACTTC

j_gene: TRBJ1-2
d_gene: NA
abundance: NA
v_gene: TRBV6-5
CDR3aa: CASSYKAEYYGYTF
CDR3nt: TGTGCCAGCAGTTACAAGGCGGAATACTATGGCTACACCTTC

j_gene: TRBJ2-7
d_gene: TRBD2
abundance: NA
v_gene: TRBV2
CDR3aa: CASRRLAGMETGYEQYF
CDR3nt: TGTGCCAGCAGGCGACTAGCGGGGATGGAAACGGGCTACGAGCAGTACTTC

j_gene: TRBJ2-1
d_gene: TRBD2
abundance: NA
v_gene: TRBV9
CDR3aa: CASSGSGSYNEQFF
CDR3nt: TGTGCCAGCAGCGGTAGCGGGAGTTACAATGAGCAGTTCTTC

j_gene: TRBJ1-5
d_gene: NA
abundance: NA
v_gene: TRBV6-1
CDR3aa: CASSEARQVYQPQHF
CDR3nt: TGTGCCAGCAGTGAAGCCAGACAGGTATATCAGCCCCAGCATTTT

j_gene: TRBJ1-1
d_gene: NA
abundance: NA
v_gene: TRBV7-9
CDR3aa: CASSFTGINTEAFF
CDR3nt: TGTGCCAGCAGCTTCACAGGGATTAACACTGAAGCTTTCTTT

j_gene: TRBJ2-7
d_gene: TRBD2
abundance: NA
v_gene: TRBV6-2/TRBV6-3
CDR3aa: CASNPTSRAYEQYF
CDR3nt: TGTGCCAGCAACCCGACTAGCCGGGCCTACGAGCAGTACTTC

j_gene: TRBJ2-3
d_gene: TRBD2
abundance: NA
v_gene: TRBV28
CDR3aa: CASSFGGFAGGSGDTQYF
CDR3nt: TGTGCCAGCAGTTTCGGAGGGTTCGCGGGAGGATCAGGAGATACGCAGTATTTT

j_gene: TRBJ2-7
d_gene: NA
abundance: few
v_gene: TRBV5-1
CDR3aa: CASSLQGSSYEQYF
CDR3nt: TGCGCCAGCAGCTTGCAGGGATCCTCCTACGAGCAGTACTTC

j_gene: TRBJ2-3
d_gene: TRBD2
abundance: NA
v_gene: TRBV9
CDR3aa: CASSTGRLAATDTQYF
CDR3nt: TGTGCCAGCAGCACCGGCAGACTAGCGGCCACAGATACGCAGTATTTT

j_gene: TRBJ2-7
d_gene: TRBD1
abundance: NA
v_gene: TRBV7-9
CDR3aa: CASSFRIGQGGSGEQYF
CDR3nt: TGTGCCAGCAGCTTTCGAATCGGACAGGGCGGTAGTGGAGAGCAGTACTTC